In its sample, the clone carrying this T cell receptor (beta chain) was seen a few times. CDR3 length: 19 residues. Germline assignment: CDR1 MNHNS and CDR2 SASEGT. Losses at the gene ends were 1 base for V and 5 bases for J; bases not matched to a gene: 14. The data are from a study of T cells in Graves' hyperthyroidism and ophthalmopathy. TCR beta CDR3 regions were amplified from RNA transcripts. Using the HTBI primer set, a first-round RT-PCR was run on the TCR CDR3. TCRdb fed the multiplex PCR reads into MiXCR, producing one record per CDR3 protein. In the table there are 550,000 to 600,000 distinct CDR3 sequences, 14% of which are singletons.

The rearrangement links TRBV6-1 to TRBJ1-6, with TRBD1 matching 7 bases. The receptor was isolated from a woman aged 18-35 years with Graves' ophthalmopathy. The sequenced material came from blood. The CDR3 DNA is TGTGCCAGCAGTGAAGACCGTTTCAGGGGACAGAGTAATAATTCACCCCTCCACTTT. Its translation is CASSEDRFRGQSNNSPLHF.